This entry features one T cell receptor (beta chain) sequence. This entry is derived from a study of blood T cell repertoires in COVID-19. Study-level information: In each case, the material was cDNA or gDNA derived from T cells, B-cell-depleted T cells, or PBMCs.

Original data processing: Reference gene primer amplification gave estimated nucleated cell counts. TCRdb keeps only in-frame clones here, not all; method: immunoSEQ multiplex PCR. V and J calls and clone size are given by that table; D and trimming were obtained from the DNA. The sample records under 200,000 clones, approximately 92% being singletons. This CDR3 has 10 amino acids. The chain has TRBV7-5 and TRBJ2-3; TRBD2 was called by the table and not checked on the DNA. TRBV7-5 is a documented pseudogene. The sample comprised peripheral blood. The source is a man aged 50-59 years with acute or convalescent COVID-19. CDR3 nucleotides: TGTGTCAGAAGAGAGGTTACGCAGTATTTT. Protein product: CVRREVTQYF.